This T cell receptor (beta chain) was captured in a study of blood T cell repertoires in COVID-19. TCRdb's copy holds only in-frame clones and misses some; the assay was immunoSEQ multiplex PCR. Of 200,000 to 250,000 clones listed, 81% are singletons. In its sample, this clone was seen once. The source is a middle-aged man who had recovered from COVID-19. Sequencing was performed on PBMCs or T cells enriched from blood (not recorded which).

DNA for the CDR3: TGTGCCAGCAGTCCAAGGACTAGCAGAGCCCTCAAGGGCGAGCAGTACTTC. Protein sequence: CASSPRTSRALKGEQYF. The rearrangement links TRBV6-6 to TRBJ2-7, with 8 bases fitting TRBD2. The germline gives CDR1 MNHNY, CDR2 SVGAGI (reference sequence). The CDR3 is made up of 17 amino acids. With V trimmed by 5 bases and J by 6 bases, 18 bases remained unmatched.